The source of this TCR beta chain is a study of blood T cell repertoires in COVID-19. CDR3 length: 14 residues. The assay was immunoSEQ multiplex PCR, and TCRdb's table has in-frame clones only and misses some. The table has 15,000 or so clones, around 75% seen once. The sequencing sample was made of peripheral blood. The TCR sequence derives from a man aged 55-75 years with acute or convalescent COVID-19. The rearrangement links TRBV21-1 to TRBJ1-2. TRBV21-1 is classified as a pseudogene. The CDR3 sequence is CASSKGRIPYGYTF. The CDR3 DNA reads TGTGCCAGCAGCAAAGGGCGGATCCCCTATGGCTACACCTTC.